The clone carrying this T cell receptor beta chain was counted ten times or more. This sample is drawn from a study of T-cell reconstitution after alpha-beta-depleted transplantation in children. Construction of the TCRbeta library involved unique molecular identifiers. TCRdb reprocessed the PCR reads via MiXCR and lists one record per CDR3 protein. The profile shows 70,000 to 95,000 distinct CDR3 sequences, over 9% of them singletons. The CDR3 loop spans 16 amino acids. With 4 bases clipped from V and 0 bases from J, the junction kept 4 bases outside the gene matches. Germline-derived CDR1 and CDR2 are MNHNS and SASEGT.

The gene calls are TRBV6-1 and TRBJ1-4; 8 bases agree with TRBD1. Sequenced here: PBMCs from the stem cell graft donor, sampled from the stem cell graft. This TCR derives from a human donor who donated a stem cell graft to a child with inherited bone marrow failure. The CDR3 coding sequence is TGTGCCAGCAGTGCCCGGGACAGGCCAACTAATGAAAAACTGTTTTTT. Protein product: CASSARDRPTNEKLFF.